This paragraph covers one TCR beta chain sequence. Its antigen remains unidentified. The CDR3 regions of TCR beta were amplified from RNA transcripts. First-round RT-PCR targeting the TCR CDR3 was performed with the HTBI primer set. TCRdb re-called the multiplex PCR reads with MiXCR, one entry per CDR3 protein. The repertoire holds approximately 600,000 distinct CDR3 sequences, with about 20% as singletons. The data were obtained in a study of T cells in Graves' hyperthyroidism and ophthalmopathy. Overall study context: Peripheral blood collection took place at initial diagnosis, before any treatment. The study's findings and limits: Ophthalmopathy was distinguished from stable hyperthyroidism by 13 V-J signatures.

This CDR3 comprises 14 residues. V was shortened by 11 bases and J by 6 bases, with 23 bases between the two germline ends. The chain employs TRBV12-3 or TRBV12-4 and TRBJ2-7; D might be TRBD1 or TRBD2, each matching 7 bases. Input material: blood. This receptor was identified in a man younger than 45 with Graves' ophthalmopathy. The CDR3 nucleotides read TGTGCCGGCGGCCCGACAGGGACTACGAGCGAGCAGTACTTC. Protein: CAGGPTGTTSEQYF.